This T cell receptor beta chain was identified during a study of OX40 agonist ivuxolimab in advanced cancers. Notes on the study in general: The 0.1-3.0 mg/kg partial responders had among the lowest clonal expansion. More expanded clones were seen, on average, in CD8+ T cells than in CD4+. Some nonresponders likewise displayed low normalized T-cell clonal expansion.

Patients with autoimmune history or systemic immunosuppression were excluded. Assay used: immunoSEQ multiplex PCR; TCRdb lists only in-frame clones, some missing. The sample contains 92,000 or so clones, more than 80% of which appear only once. CDR1 LNHDA and CDR2 SQIVND come from the germline V gene (reference sequence). This CDR3 comprises 15 residues. With 7 bases removed from V and 5 bases from J, the gap between germline ends came to 20 bases. Remarks on this clone: As yet, its antigen is unknown.

This sequence joins TRBV19 and TRBJ1-1; D is perhaps TRBD1 (6 bases). The clonotype was recovered from an adult with an advanced solid tumor such as melanoma, head and neck, liver or kidney cancer. Specimen: CD4+ or CD8+ T cells sorted from blood, collected in a trial of the OX40 agonist ivuxolimab. CDR3 loop: CASTDGGTSGTEAFF. The CDR3 bases are TGTGCCAGTACCGATGGGGGCACCAGCGGGACTGAAGCTTTCTTT. The whole variable domain, filled in from reference TRBV19 and TRBJ1-1, reads DGGITQSPKYLFRKEGQNVTLSCEQNLNHDAMYWYRQDPGQGLRLIYYSQIVNDFQKGDIAEGYSVSREKKESFPLTVTSAQKNPTAFYLCASTDGGTSGTEAFFGQGTRLTVV.